The present T cell receptor (beta chain) was sequenced within a study of PD-L1 blockade in urothelial cancer. About the study: Males with bladder-origin urothelial cancer made up about 90% of the roughly 29 patients.

The CDR3 has 15 residues. After removal of 5 bases from V and 2 bases from J, the junction contained 4 bases not matched to a gene. The germline CDR1 and CDR2 sequences are MDHEN and SYDVKM. As concerns this clone: Its antigen is unidentified.

Assay: immunoSEQ multiplex PCR; the TCRdb copy retains only in-frame clones and omits some. There are around 56,000 clones in the sample; about 82% occur only once, and 2.5% to 3.5% lies in the top ten. Study outcomes and limitations: Durable-benefit patients had greater expansion of tumor-associated blood clones at 3 weeks. Better survival was forecast by a pretreatment blood TCR clonality below the median.

The material was PBMCs, obtained around atezolizumab (anti-PD-L1) treatment. This chain links TRBV28 with TRBJ1-5; 9 positions match TRBD1. The clonotype comes from a man in his forties or fifties with urothelial cancer. The CDR3 coding sequence is TGTGCCAGCAGTACGTGGGACAGGGGCAATCAGCCCCAGCATTTT. This sequence encodes CASSTWDRGNQPQHF.